The rows below give T cell receptor beta chains drawn from one sample of a study of cytomegalovirus exposure and HLA in healthy donors. The protocol was immunoSEQ multiplex PCR, while the TCRdb copy is restricted to in-frame clones and leaves out a portion. The listing contains around 53,000 clones. Sequencing was carried out using PBMCs. The receptor source for this set is a male donor in good health and CMV-seropositive. CDR3s include the opening cysteine and the closing phenylalanine or tryptophan. D genes are given only for firm matches.

v_gene: TRBV27; j_gene: TRBJ2-1; d_gene: .; CDR3nt: TGTGCCAGCAGTCCGTATCCCGACACAAGTGAATCGAATGAGCAGTTCTTC; CDR3aa: CASSPYPDTSESNEQFF
v_gene: TRBV19; j_gene: TRBJ1-5; d_gene: .; CDR3nt: TGTGCCAGTAGTATAAGACAGGATCAGCCCCAGCATTTT; CDR3aa: CASSIRQDQPQHF
v_gene: TRBV5-1; j_gene: TRBJ1-1; d_gene: TRBD1; CDR3nt: TGCGCCAGCAGCGTAACAGGGGTTACTGAAGCTTTCTTT; CDR3aa: CASSVTGVTEAFF
v_gene: TRBV4-1; j_gene: TRBJ1-3; d_gene: TRBD1; CDR3nt: TGCGCCAGCAGTCAAGAGGGGGCGAGCTCTGGAAACACCATATATTTT; CDR3aa: CASSQEGASSGNTIYF
v_gene: TRBV4-1; j_gene: TRBJ2-5; d_gene: .; CDR3nt: TGCGCCAGCAGCCAGCCAGGGACCCAGTACTTC; CDR3aa: CASSQPGTQYF
v_gene: TRBV4-3; j_gene: TRBJ2-2; d_gene: .; CDR3nt: TGCGCCAGCAGCCAAGGCGGGCGGACTACAATCACCGGGGAGCTGTTTTTT; CDR3aa: CASSQGGRTTITGELFF
v_gene: TRBV11-1; j_gene: TRBJ2-7; d_gene: .; CDR3nt: TGTGCCAGCAGCTTAAGGGAGAAATACGAGCAGTACTTC; CDR3aa: CASSLREKYEQYF
v_gene: TRBV30; j_gene: TRBJ2-1; d_gene: .; CDR3nt: TGTGCCTGGTTCAGGGTTCGTGAGCAGTTCTTC; CDR3aa: CAWFRVREQFF
v_gene: TRBV7-9; j_gene: TRBJ2-3; d_gene: TRBD2; CDR3nt: TGTGCCAGCAGCTTAATGTCGGGAGGAGATACGCAGTATTTT; CDR3aa: CASSLMSGGDTQYF
v_gene: TRBV6-6; j_gene: TRBJ2-5; d_gene: TRBD2; CDR3nt: TGTGCCAGCAGTTACTCTCGGCGGGGGGGGCCCGAGACCCAGTACTTC; CDR3aa: CASSYSRRGGPETQYF
v_gene: TRBV27; j_gene: TRBJ1-2; d_gene: .; CDR3nt: TGTGCCAGCAGTCCAGCGGGAAGCGAGCCCTACTATGGCTACACCTTC; CDR3aa: CASSPAGSEPYYGYTF
v_gene: TRBV7-9; j_gene: TRBJ2-6; d_gene: .; CDR3nt: TGTGCCAGCAGCTTATATGTTAGCTCTGGGGCCAACGTCCTGACTTTC; CDR3aa: CASSLYVSSGANVLTF
v_gene: TRBV5-1; j_gene: TRBJ1-1; d_gene: .; CDR3nt: TGCGCCAGCTCTTGGGGGGGTGGGGTCACTGAAGCTTTCTTT; CDR3aa: CASSWGGGVTEAFF
v_gene: TRBV7-3; j_gene: TRBJ2-1; d_gene: TRBD2; CDR3nt: TGTGCCAGCAGCTTAACTTCGGGACTAACACTCTACAATGAGCAGTTCTTC; CDR3aa: CASSLTSGLTLYNEQFF
v_gene: TRBV7-9; j_gene: TRBJ1-5; d_gene: .; CDR3nt: TGTGCCAGCAGCTTAGTAGGGGATCAGCCCCAGCATTTT; CDR3aa: CASSLVGDQPQHF
v_gene: TRBV9; j_gene: TRBJ2-2; d_gene: .; CDR3nt: TGTGCCAGCAGCGCTGGAGGGGACACCGGGGAGCTGTTTTTT; CDR3aa: CASSAGGDTGELFF
v_gene: TRBV5-6; j_gene: TRBJ2-1; d_gene: TRBD1; CDR3nt: TGTGCCAGCAGCCCGAAGCCCGGGACAGGGCCATACAATGAGCAGTTCTTC; CDR3aa: CASSPKPGTGPYNEQFF
v_gene: TRBV5-1; j_gene: TRBJ2-5; d_gene: .; CDR3nt: TGCGCCAGCAGCCGCTGGGGAGCGGCTCAAGAGACCCAGTACTTC; CDR3aa: CASSRWGAAQETQYF
v_gene: TRBV6-1; j_gene: TRBJ2-5; d_gene: TRBD2; CDR3nt: TGTGCCAGCAGTGCAAGACTAGCGGGGGGACAAGAGACCCAGTACTTC; CDR3aa: CASSARLAGGQETQYF
v_gene: TRBV30; j_gene: TRBJ1-6; d_gene: .; CDR3nt: TGTGCCTGTACCACCGGGGGTTTAAATTCACCCCTCCACTTT; CDR3aa: CACTTGGLNSPLHF
v_gene: TRBV5-6; j_gene: TRBJ2-2; d_gene: .; CDR3nt: TGTGCCAGCAGCTTCTCGGGGGCCGGGGAGCTGTTTTTT; CDR3aa: CASSFSGAGELFF
v_gene: TRBV7-2; j_gene: TRBJ1-2; d_gene: .; CDR3nt: TGTGCCAGCAGCTTAGCCGGGATCTATGGCTACACCTTC; CDR3aa: CASSLAGIYGYTF
v_gene: TRBV29-1; j_gene: TRBJ1-2; d_gene: .; CDR3nt: TGCAGCGTTGAAGACCGACAGGTCTATGGCTACACCTTC; CDR3aa: CSVEDRQVYGYTF
v_gene: TRBV6-5; j_gene: TRBJ2-7; d_gene: .; CDR3nt: TGTGCCAGCAGTTATGACAGGAACTACGAGCAGTACTTC; CDR3aa: CASSYDRNYEQYF
v_gene: TRBV30; j_gene: TRBJ1-6; d_gene: .; CDR3nt: TGTGCCTGGAGTTGGCAGGGCTATTCACCCCTCCACTTT; CDR3aa: CAWSWQGYSPLHF
v_gene: TRBV5-4; j_gene: TRBJ2-1; d_gene: TRBD1; CDR3nt: TGTGCCAGCAGCTCACCACAGGGGAGCAATGAGCAGTTCTTC; CDR3aa: CASSSPQGSNEQFF
v_gene: TRBV5-1; j_gene: TRBJ1-2; d_gene: .; CDR3nt: TGCGCCAGCAGCATCGGGACAACCTATGGCTACACCTTC; CDR3aa: CASSIGTTYGYTF
v_gene: TRBV7-9; j_gene: TRBJ2-4; d_gene: TRBD2; CDR3nt: TGTGCCAGCAGCTTAGCGCTGGGAGGGAAGGACATTCAGTACTTC; CDR3aa: CASSLALGGKDIQYF
v_gene: TRBV4-1; j_gene: TRBJ1-1; d_gene: .; CDR3nt: TGCGCCAGCAGCCACAACAGGGTCGGTGGCACTGAAGCCTTCTTT; CDR3aa: CASSHNRVGGTEAFF
v_gene: TRBV6-5; j_gene: TRBJ1-1; d_gene: .; CDR3nt: TGTGCCAGCAGCTATAGCTCGGAGACTGAAGCTTTCTTT; CDR3aa: CASSYSSETEAFF
v_gene: TRBV5-1; j_gene: TRBJ2-7; d_gene: TRBD2; CDR3nt: TGCGCCAGCAGCCAAACTACTAATCGAGGACTAGCGGGCTACGAGCAGTACTTC; CDR3aa: CASSQTTNRGLAGYEQYF
v_gene: TRBV4-2; j_gene: TRBJ1-3; d_gene: .; CDR3nt: TGTGCCAGCAGCCAAGATGCGTTCTCTGGAAACACCATATATTTT; CDR3aa: CASSQDAFSGNTIYF
v_gene: TRBV6-5; j_gene: TRBJ1-2; d_gene: .; CDR3nt: TGTGCCAGCAGTTTAGCACTTAACTATGGCTACACCTTC; CDR3aa: CASSLALNYGYTF
v_gene: TRBV7-8; j_gene: TRBJ1-2; d_gene: .; CDR3nt: TGTGCCAGCAGCTTAGCACAGGATTGGCTGAATGGCTACACCTTC; CDR3aa: CASSLAQDWLNGYTF
v_gene: TRBV4-1; j_gene: TRBJ1-2; d_gene: TRBD1; CDR3nt: TGCGCCAGCAGCCAACGACAGGGGCCTAACTATGGCTACACCTTC; CDR3aa: CASSQRQGPNYGYTF
v_gene: TRBV9; j_gene: TRBJ2-5; d_gene: .; CDR3nt: TGTGCCAGCAGCGCCACGACAGTAGAAGAGACCCAGTACTTC; CDR3aa: CASSATTVEETQYF
v_gene: TRBV28; j_gene: TRBJ1-3; d_gene: .; CDR3nt: TGTGCCAGCAGTTTTGGGACATTGACCTTCCGGGGAAACACCATATATTTT; CDR3aa: CASSFGTLTFRGNTIYF
v_gene: TRBV6-6; j_gene: TRBJ2-1; d_gene: .; CDR3nt: TGTGCCAGCAGCCGGGGTCCCGGAACCAACAATGAGCAGTTCTTC; CDR3aa: CASSRGPGTNNEQFF
v_gene: TRBV5-6; j_gene: TRBJ2-5; d_gene: .; CDR3nt: TGTGCCAGCAGCCCCTGGGGGGGCCTAGGTAGACTCCAAGAGACCCAGTACTTC; CDR3aa: CASSPWGGLGRLQETQYF
v_gene: TRBV6-6; j_gene: TRBJ2-2; d_gene: .; CDR3nt: TGTGCCACCAGTTCTGGACAGACCAACACCGGGGAGCTGTTTTTT; CDR3aa: CATSSGQTNTGELFF
v_gene: TRBV9; j_gene: TRBJ2-3; d_gene: .; CDR3nt: TGTGCCAGCAGCGCAAACAGGGCCCACACAGATACGCAGTATTTT; CDR3aa: CASSANRAHTDTQYF